Each of the 4 T cell receptor beta chains below was sequenced from the same sample in a study of blood T cell repertoires in COVID-19. Clones were sequenced by immunoSEQ multiplex PCR, and TCRdb holds only the in-frame ones, with some missing. This table holds around 160,000 clones, approximately 78% found once. Sample: peripheral blood. All receptors derive from a human donor in a cohort sampled during active COVID-19.

The CDR3 is CASSARDVVFF. The CDR3 DNA is TGTGCCAGCAGTGCCAGGGATGTGGTTTTCTTT. The rearrangement uses TRBV12-3 or TRBV12-4 and TRBJ1-1, with a tentative D call TRBD1 (5 bases). V was shortened by 5 bases and J by 13 bases, with 14 bases between the two germline ends. The CDR3 length is 11 residues.

This chain connects TRBV7-9 to TRBJ2-7, with 9 positions matching TRBD1. With 4 bases clipped from V and 3 bases from J, the junction kept 10 bases outside the gene matches. The germline CDR1 and CDR2 sequences are SEHNR and FQNEAQ (reference sequence). The CDR3 runs to 16 residues. The CDR3 spells CASSWSGRDRDYEQYF. As DNA, the CDR3 is TGTGCCAGCAGCTGGTCGGGCCGGGACAGGGACTACGAGCAGTACTTC.

The J gene is TRBJ2-1, the V gene TRBV9; 14 bases are a match to TRBD2. CDR1 and CDR2 from the germline V gene are SGDLS and YYNGEE. V was pared by 0 bases and J by 0 bases, with 2 bases of the junction left unmatched. This CDR3 spans 18 amino acids. The CDR3 DNA reads TGTGCCAGCAGCGTAGTAGGGACTAGCGGGAGCTCCTACAATGAGCAGTTCTTC. Its translation: CASSVVGTSGSSYNEQFF.

The chain links TRBV9 to TRBJ1-1; weak D call: TRBD1 (6 bases). V gave up 4 bases and J gave up 4 bases, with 11 bases separating them. This CDR3 spans 13 amino acids. Germline V CDR1 and CDR2: SGDLS, YYNGEE. DNA of the CDR3: TGTGCCAGCAGCAAGAGGGGGGGCACTGAAGCTTTCTTT. Translation gives CASSKRGGTEAFF.